A single sample is the source of the 6 T cell receptor beta chains below, sequenced in a study of blood T cell repertoires in COVID-19. Repertoires were generated with immunoSEQ multiplex PCR, while TCRdb's copy carries only in-frame clones and drops some. The table includes a few hundred thousand clones, about 90% detected once. The sample comprised peripheral blood. The receptors originated from a man aged 18 to 30 who had recovered from COVID-19.

The rearrangement uses TRBV7-9 and TRBJ2-1, with TRBD2 matching 11 bases. The CDR3 extends over 15 amino acids. Losses at the gene ends were 2 bases for V and 8 bases for J; bases not matched to a gene: 5. CDR1 is SEHNR, CDR2 FQNEAQ, per germline (reference sequence). CDR3 DNA: TGTGCCAGCAGCTTATTACTAGCGGGAGCGCATGAGCAGTTCTTC. It encodes CASSLLLAGAHEQFF.

The chain joins TRBV9 to TRBJ2-7; TRBD1 agrees at 11 bases. CDR3 length: 16 residues. The junction had 4 bases not matched to a gene; V was cut back by 0 bases and J by 2 bases. Looked up from germline, CDR1 is SGDLS and CDR2 is YYNGEE. CDR3 loop: CASSVDGDRGAYEQYF. The CDR3 DNA follows: TGTGCCAGCAGCGTAGATGGGGACAGGGGGGCCTACGAGCAGTACTTC.

The DNA for the CDR3 is TGTGCCAGCAGCGTAGCAGTAGGGACAGGCCCCACTGAAGCTTTCTTT. It encodes CASSVAVGTGPTEAFF. This chain connects TRBV9 to TRBJ1-1; 8 positions agree with TRBD1. V lost 0 bases and J lost 4; bases outside the gene matches: 8. Per germline, CDR1 SGDLS and CDR2 YYNGEE. The CDR3 contains 16 residues.

This chain connects TRBV12-3 or TRBV12-4 to TRBJ1-1; D is uncertain. V dropped 7 bases and J dropped 2 bases, with 11 bases sitting between them. This CDR3 is built from 13 residues. CDR3 sequence (DNA): TGTGCCAGCACCATCGGGATCAACACTGAAGCTTTCTTT. This codes for CASTIGINTEAFF.

As for this clone: Other DNA sequences of this sample code for an identical CDR3. The chain combines TRBV12-5 with TRBJ2-7; TRBD1 agrees at 11 bases. J was trimmed by 2 bases and V by 6 bases; bases with no gene match: 3. The CDR3 totals 14 residues. Germline loops: CDR1 LGHNT, CDR2 FRNRAP. CDR3 nucleotide sequence: TGTGCTAGTGGCACGGGACAGGGGGCCTACGAGCAGTACTTC. The encoded protein is CASGTGQGAYEQYF.

The rearrangement uses TRBV2 and TRBJ2-1, with 11 bases fitting TRBD2. The trim removed 6 bases at V and 2 bases at J, leaving 6 bases unmatched. The CDR3 has 16 residues. The germline V gene has CDR1 SNHLY and CDR2 FYNNEI. CDR3 sequence reads: CASRVASGGTYNEQFF. CDR3 sequence (DNA): TGTGCCAGCAGGGTCGCTAGCGGGGGGACCTACAATGAGCAGTTCTTC.